These T cell receptor beta chains were read from a single sample in a study of CD8 T cells in ankylosing spondylitis. Each CDR3 protein gets one entry after TCRdb re-called the 5' RACE reads with MiXCR. The repertoire holds 350,000 to 450,000 distinct CDR3 sequences, with around 26% as singletons. The sequenced material came from blood, either unsorted or a sorted T cell fraction (not recorded which). These TCRs come from a male donor with ankylosing spondylitis. CDR3s include the opening cysteine and the closing phenylalanine or tryptophan. D genes are given only for firm matches. The size of a clone is reported for some rows only, either as once, few or many, or as a class for expanded clones.

d_call j_call clone_size v_call cdr3_aa cdr3_nt
TRBD2 TRBJ2-1 few TRBV5-1 CASSPGTRDHREQFF TGCGCCAGCAGCCCCGGGACTAGGGATCACAGGGAGCAGTTCTTC
. TRBJ2-5 few TRBV12-3/TRBV12-4 CASSLLSVPLSETQYF TGTGCCAGCAGTTTATTATCGGTCCCGTTGAGTGAGACCCAGTACTTC
. TRBJ1-6 few TRBV4-1 CASSPTYGRSNSPLHF TGCGCCAGCAGCCCGACATACGGCAGGAGCAATTCACCCCTCCACTTT
. TRBJ1-2 few TRBV20-1 CSARDRRSYGYTF TGCAGTGCTAGAGATCGAAGGAGCTATGGCTACACCTTC
TRBD2 TRBJ2-3 . TRBV7-8 CAISQPGTSGRGVDTQYF TGTGCCATCTCACAACCCGGGACTAGCGGGAGAGGGGTAGATACGCAGTATTTT
. TRBJ2-3 . TRBV20-1 CSARDPSGPDTQYF TGCAGTGCTAGAGATCCATCTGGGCCAGATACGCAGTATTTT
TRBD1 TRBJ1-1 many TRBV5-1 CASTSRQGIEAFF TGCGCCAGCACTTCAAGACAGGGGATTGAAGCTTTCTTT
. TRBJ1-5 . TRBV20-1 CSARAGPINYDQPQHF TGCAGTGCCAGAGCAGGGCCCATCAATTACGATCAGCCCCAGCATTTT
TRBD1 TRBJ2-1 few TRBV29-1 CSAPGQGGRGEQFF TGCAGCGCCCCGGGACAGGGTGGAAGGGGTGAGCAGTTCTTC
. TRBJ1-5 . TRBV20-1 CSAGSSRYSNQPQHF TGCAGTGCTGGATCATCGCGGTATAGCAATCAGCCCCAGCATTTT
. TRBJ2-3 few TRBV4-1 CASSLRWVAGTPDTQYF TGCGCCAGCAGCCTCCGTTGGGTAGCTGGGACCCCAGATACGCAGTATTTT
TRBD2 TRBJ2-1 . TRBV6-2/TRBV6-3 CASRGTSGNEQFF TGTGCCAGCAGGGGGACTAGCGGCAATGAGCAGTTCTTC
. TRBJ1-2 few TRBV12-3/TRBV12-4 CASSFPQLYGYTF TGTGCCAGCAGTTTCCCACAGCTTTATGGCTACACCTTC
TRBD2 TRBJ2-3 few TRBV5-1 CASSLAVMTSATDTQYF TGCGCCAGCAGCTTGGCCGTAATGACTAGCGCAACAGATACGCAGTATTTT
TRBD1 TRBJ2-7 . TRBV7-8 CASSLAQHPTTGIVEYEQYF TGTGCCAGCAGCTTAGCCCAACATCCCACGACAGGGATAGTTGAGTACGAGCAGTACTTC
TRBD2 TRBJ2-1 few TRBV6-4 CASSGVAGVSNEQFF TGTGCCAGCAGTGGGGTAGCGGGAGTTAGCAATGAGCAGTTCTTC
. TRBJ2-3 . TRBV20-1 CSARDPWGADTQYF TGCAGTGCTAGAGATCCGTGGGGCGCAGATACGCAGTATTTT
. TRBJ2-3 few TRBV20-1 CSANGYSTDTQYF TGCAGTGCTAACGGTTATAGCACAGATACGCAGTATTTT
. TRBJ2-1 few TRBV6-1 CASSEALQINEQFF TGTGCCAGCAGTGAAGCGCTACAAATCAATGAGCAGTTCTTC
TRBD1 TRBJ2-1 . TRBV5-1 CASSLTGGRYNEQFF TGCGCCAGCAGCTTGACAGGGGGTCGCTACAATGAGCAGTTCTTC
TRBD1 TRBJ1-5 . TRBV5-1 CASSATGAQPQHF TGCGCCAGCAGCGCGACAGGGGCTCAGCCCCAGCATTTT
. TRBJ2-7 . TRBV7-2 CASSSIRDAAYEQYF TGTGCCAGCAGCTCTATCAGAGACGCCGCCTACGAGCAGTACTTC
TRBD2 TRBJ2-5 . TRBV7-2 CARLAPAGERQETQYF TGTGCCAGGTTGGCCCCAGCGGGAGAACGGCAAGAGACCCAGTACTTC
TRBD2 TRBJ2-1 . TRBV29-1 CSPRLAGGRNEQFF TGCAGCCCTCGATTAGCGGGAGGAAGGAATGAGCAGTTCTTC
. TRBJ2-2 few TRBV12-3/TRBV12-4 CASSFAGRNTGELFF TGTGCCAGCAGTTTTGCGGGGAGGAACACCGGGGAGCTGTTTTTT
TRBD2 TRBJ2-3 . TRBV5-1 CASSRSSGSYLPTSTDTQYF TGCGCCAGCAGCCGATCTAGCGGGAGTTACTTACCCACTAGCACAGATACGCAGTATTTT
TRBD2 TRBJ2-1 . TRBV7-9 CASSLVLAGVDEQFF TGTGCCAGCAGCTTAGTCCTAGCGGGAGTCGATGAGCAGTTCTTC
TRBD2 TRBJ2-5 . TRBV24-1 CATSDGSGTGETQYF TGTGCCACCAGTGATGGTAGCGGGACCGGGGAGACCCAGTACTTC
TRBD1 TRBJ2-7 few TRBV6-1 CASSGPGQGYEQYF TGTGCCAGCAGTGGTCCGGGACAGGGTTACGAGCAGTACTTC
. TRBJ2-1 few TRBV12-3/TRBV12-4 CASSLRLRDNEQFF TGTGCCAGCAGTTTAAGACTTCGGGATAATGAGCAGTTCTTC
. TRBJ1-5 few TRBV27 CASSPSRIGNQPQHF TGTGCCAGCAGTCCCTCACGGATCGGCAATCAGCCCCAGCATTTT
. TRBJ1-2 . TRBV20-1 CSARDRLSGQDYTF TGCAGTGCTAGAGATCGATTGTCCGGACAAGACTACACCTTC
TRBD2 TRBJ2-1 . TRBV7-9 CASYRTSGRNNEQFF TGTGCCAGCTACCGGACTAGCGGGCGGAACAATGAGCAGTTCTTC
. TRBJ1-2 . TRBV30 CAWAKGNAYGYTF TGTGCCTGGGCCAAAGGGAATGCCTATGGCTACACCTTC
. TRBJ2-3 once TRBV6-1 CASSQAGSTQYF TGTGCCAGCAGCCAAGCCGGGAGTACGCAGTATTTT
. TRBJ1-2 many TRBV29-1 CSALTAPEGYTF TGCAGCGCCCTAACAGCCCCCGAGGGCTACACCTTC
. TRBJ2-3 few TRBV11-2 CASSLNAHLEIRTDTQYF TGTGCCAGCAGCCTAAACGCCCACTTGGAGATTAGGACAGATACGCAGTATTTT
TRBD2 TRBJ2-1 once TRBV12-3/TRBV12-4 CASSLPRAGGPRNEQFF TGTGCCAGCAGCCTCCCTCGAGCGGGAGGGCCTCGGAATGAGCAGTTCTTC
. TRBJ2-7 . TRBV7-2 CASSLGGAGGEQYF TGTGCCAGCAGCTTAGGTGGAGCCGGGGGCGAGCAGTACTTC
TRBD2 TRBJ2-1 once TRBV2 CASSERREGNEQFF TGTGCCAGCAGTGAGCGGCGGGAGGGGAATGAGCAGTTCTTC
TRBD2 TRBJ2-3 few TRBV6-1 CASSEGRLAGSDTQYF TGTGCCAGCAGTGAAGGGCGGCTAGCGGGATCAGATACGCAGTATTTT
. TRBJ2-5 few TRBV7-9 CASSLAGSGQETQYF TGTGCCAGCAGCTTAGCGGGAAGCGGCCAAGAGACCCAGTACTTC
. TRBJ1-2 many TRBV12-3/TRBV12-4 CASSFIPGQPIEGTPYGYTF TGTGCCAGCAGTTTTATCCCTGGACAGCCTATCGAGGGAACCCCCTATGGCTACACCTTC